The entry below describes one T cell receptor beta chain. Antigen unknown. The data stem from a study of shared clonotypes between healthy human individuals. Notes on the study in general: Estimated richness was generally greater in naive than memory subsets. Non-shared clonotypes showed lower generation probabilities than clonotypes common to all four donors. Approximately 4.9% of naive CD4 clonotypes were shared across several donors.

It was at deep level that the assay was run. Data came from immunoSEQ multiplex PCR; TCRdb stores just in-frame clones and leaves some out. The profile shows more than 2 million clones, approximately 96% of them singletons. The germline gives CDR1 ENHRY, CDR2 SYGVKD. The V segment lost 4 bases and the J segment 6 bases; nucleotides outside the gene matches: 8. CDR3 length equals 15 residues. The sequence came from a man between 18 and 35 years old in good health. V usage is TRBV10-3 and J usage is TRBJ2-7; 11 nucleotides agree with TRBD2. The sample comprised naive CD4+ T cells sorted from blood. Indicated subset: CD45RA+ positively selected. The chain's CDR3 is CAISAASGRLGEQYF. CDR3 coding DNA: TGTGCCATCAGTGCGGCTAGCGGGAGGCTCGGCGAGCAGTACTTC.